The next 16 T cell receptor beta chains were all read from a single sample in a study of identical twins. MiXCR, run by TCRdb on the 5' RACE reads, gives a single entry per CDR3 protein. The data hold around 530,000 distinct CDR3 sequences, with around 15% observed a single time. These data also featured in a second study, about yellow fever vaccine responses in identical twins.

Sequencing was carried out using CD4+ T cells sorted from blood. Receptors originate from a woman between 18 and 30 years old in good health.

The chain recombines TRBV18 with TRBJ2-1, with D perhaps matching TRBD2 (5 bases). The V and J ends lost 1 base and 8 bases respectively, with 15 bases between them. Per the germline V gene, CDR1 is KGHSH and CDR2 is LQKENI. The CDR3 totals 15 residues. The CDR3 is CASSPLDPQLDEQFF. CDR3 in DNA: TGTGCCAGCTCACCACTCGACCCCCAACTAGATGAGCAGTTCTTC. The whole variable domain, remainder taken from reference TRBV18 and TRBJ2-1, is NAGVMQNPRHLVRRRGQEARLRCSPMKGHSHVYWYRQLPEEGLKFMVYLQKENIIDESGMPKERFSAEFPKEGPSILRIQQVVRGDSAAYFCASSPLDPQLDEQFFGPGTRLTVL.

This chain uses TRBV20-1 with TRBJ2-3; 12 bases are a match to TRBD2. The junction had 4 bases not matched to a gene; V was cut back by 1 base and J by 11 bases. In germline, CDR1 is DFQATT, CDR2 SNEGSKA (reference sequence). The length of the CDR3 is 13 residues. CDR3 nucleotides: TGCAGTGCTAGAGCCCCGGGACTAGCGGGGCAGTATTTT. It yields the protein CSARAPGLAGQYF.

There are a few counts of this clonotype. The V call is TRBV28, the J call TRBJ2-5; 11 nucleotides align to TRBD2. The germline V gene encodes CDR1 MDHEN and CDR2 SYDVKM. This CDR3 contains 16 residues. V shed 2 bases and J 2 bases; nucleotides not matched to a gene: 4. Here the CDR3 reads CASSLSLAGGQETQYF. The DNA for the CDR3 is TGTGCCAGCAGTTTAAGCCTAGCGGGGGGACAAGAGACCCAGTACTTC.

The CDR3 protein is CATTQANYNEQFF. The CDR3 DNA is TGTGCCACGACTCAGGCCAATTACAATGAGCAGTTCTTC. This sequence joins TRBV15 and TRBJ2-1; D remains unclear. Germline CDR1 and CDR2: LNHNV and YYDKDF (reference sequence). With 9 bases removed from V and 4 bases from J, the gap between germline ends came to 13 bases. The length of the CDR3 is 13 residues.

This clonotype was seen a handful of times. This chain connects TRBV29-1 to TRBJ2-1; 9 bases agree with TRBD2. Germline V gene lookup returns CDR1 SQVTM and CDR2 ANQGSEA. V trimming: 4 bases; J trimming: 9 bases; junction bases outside the gene matches: 10. This CDR3 region has 14 residues. The CDR3 region has the DNA TGCAGCGTTGTTCCGAGGCTAGCGGGATCTGAGCAGTTCTTC. Translated: CSVVPRLAGSEQFF.

This clonotype showed up just a few times. V is TRBV7-3 and J is TRBJ1-6, with TRBD1 identical over 9 bases. The CDR3 runs 14 residues. The trim removed 5 bases at V and 8 bases at J, leaving 4 bases unmatched. Per germline, CDR1 SGHTA and CDR2 FQGTGA. The CDR3 sequence is CASSNTGGHSPLHF. CDR3 nucleotide sequence: TGTGCCAGCAGCAACACAGGGGGCCATTCACCCCTCCACTTT.

This chain uses TRBV15 with TRBJ2-7; no definite D call. The CDR3 is made up of 15 amino acids. Per germline, CDR1 LNHNV and CDR2 YYDKDF (reference sequence). Trimming shortened V by 5 bases and J by 4 bases, and 18 bases separated the two germline ends. CDR3 in amino acids: CATSVGTTDSYEQYF. CDR3 in DNA: TGTGCCACCAGCGTTGGAACCACAGATTCTTACGAGCAGTACTTC. The full variable domain, in which reference TRBV15 and TRBJ2-7 provide the parts outside the CDR3, is DAMVIQNPRYQVTQFGKPVTLSCSQTLNHNVMYWYQQKSSQAPKLLFHYYDKDFNNEADTPDNFQSRRPNTSFCFLDIRSPGLGDTAMYLCATSVGTTDSYEQYFGPGTRLTVT.

The CDR3 DNA follows: TGTGCCAGTAGTATAGCGTCCCTGGAAGGCTACACCTTC. This encodes CASSIASLEGYTF. This rearrangement joins TRBV19 to TRBJ1-2; D not certain. V lost 1 base and J lost 8, with 11 bases in between. The CDR3 has 13 amino acids. Germline loops: CDR1 LNHDA, CDR2 SQIVND (reference sequence).

The gene calls are TRBV7-6 and TRBJ2-1, with unresolved D. CDR3 length: 17 amino acids. The germline V gene encodes CDR1 SGHVS and CDR2 FNYEAQ. The germline V and J ends were trimmed by 5 bases and 0 bases, with 17 bases remaining between them. CDR3 residues: CASSVDDGLISYNEQFF. The CDR3 coding sequence is TGTGCCAGCAGCGTAGACGATGGGCTGATCTCCTACAATGAGCAGTTCTTC.

This clonotype was seen repeatedly, ten times or more. The chain uses TRBV12-3 or TRBV12-4 and TRBJ1-1, with TRBD1 matching over 10 bases. The CDR3 is 15 residues long. V dropped 2 bases and J dropped 6; count of bases not matched to a gene: 6. The CDR3 sequence: CASSLRQGAGAEAFF. CDR3 DNA: TGTGCCAGCAGTTTAAGACAGGGGGCTGGGGCTGAAGCTTTCTTT.

The V and J genes are TRBV28 and TRBJ2-3, with 10 bases fitting TRBD2. The V segment lost 7 bases and the J segment 5 bases; nucleotides outside the gene matches: 6. Germline values: CDR1 MDHEN, CDR2 SYDVKM. The CDR3 contains 14 residues. CDR3 DNA: TGTGCCAGCAACCCTAGCGGGAGTAGAGATACGCAGTATTTT. It specifies CASNPSGSRDTQYF.

V usage is TRBV5-1 and J usage is TRBJ1-1; TRBD1 is a possible D gene (6 bases). The CDR3 has 15 amino acids. V gave up 4 bases and J gave up 1 base, with 14 bases separating them. Germline CDR1 SGHRS, CDR2 YFSETQ. CDR3 protein: CASSRAGDRNTEAFF. CDR3 in DNA: TGCGCCAGCAGCCGCGCAGGGGACCGGAACACTGAAGCTTTCTTT.

The chain has TRBV12-3 or TRBV12-4 and TRBJ2-3; tentatively, D is TRBD1 or TRBD2 (5 bases each). V lost 4 bases and J lost 0, with 5 bases in between. CDR3 length equals 13 residues. CDR3 nucleotides: TGTGCCAGCAGTTGGGACAGCACAGATACGCAGTATTTT. Amino acid sequence: CASSWDSTDTQYF.

This clonotype occurred a few times. The J gene is TRBJ1-2, the V gene TRBV29-1; no clear D gene. Looked up from germline, CDR1 is SQVTM and CDR2 is ANQGSEA. V lost 6 bases to trimming and J lost 4 bases, with 12 bases between them. The CDR3 length is 12 residues. The CDR3 sequence is CSVLREGYGYTF. The CDR3 coding sequence is TGCAGCGTCCTTAGGGAGGGCTATGGCTACACCTTC.

This clonotype turned up a few times. The chain employs TRBV12-3 or TRBV12-4 and TRBJ1-1; D is uncertain. Trimming cost V 2 bases and J 4 bases, with 11 bases left between them. The CDR3 is 14 residues long. CDR3 protein: CASSLREGSTEAFF. The CDR3 bases are TGTGCCAGCAGTTTACGAGAGGGAAGCACTGAAGCTTTCTTT.

This chain links TRBV9 with TRBJ1-1, with 12 bases fitting TRBD1. This CDR3 comprises 15 residues. Germline V gene lookup returns CDR1 SGDLS and CDR2 YYNGEE. The ends lost 4 bases at V and 5 bases at J; junction bases unmatched: 6. Here the CDR3 DNA reads TGTGCCAGCAGCAGGGACAGGGGGCTTATAACTGAAGCTTTCTTT. Protein: CASSRDRGLITEAFF.